This T cell receptor (beta chain) was retrieved from a study of long-term antiretroviral therapy in people with HIV. Investigators performed immunoSEQ version v3.0 at survey level. Clones were read by immunoSEQ multiplex PCR, and TCRdb kept only the in-frame ones, dropping some. The sample contains approximately 12,000 clones, about 68% of which appear only once. Germline assignment: CDR1 SGHNT and CDR2 YYREEE (reference sequence). After removal of 5 bases from V and 3 bases from J, the junction contained 7 bases not matched to a gene. The CDR3 runs to 15 residues. The rearrangement joins TRBV5-4 to TRBJ2-5; 10 bases map to TRBD2. The sample here was unsorted PBMCs, taken less than 3.3 years before starting antiretroviral therapy. This receptor was taken from a man in his forties with HIV. The CDR3 DNA is TGTGCCAGCAGTGTTAGCGGGAGGAGGGAAGAGACCCAGTACTTC. This sequence encodes CASSVSGRREETQYF.